This is a list of T cell receptor beta chains from one sample in a study of blood T cell repertoires in COVID-19. Clones were read by immunoSEQ multiplex PCR, and TCRdb kept only the in-frame ones, dropping some. Here the sample spans under 200,000 clones, 70% to 90% being singletons. Sequencing was done on a sample of peripheral blood. All receptors come from a man aged 55 to 69 with active or convalescent COVID-19. Both conserved end residues are part of each CDR3. A D gene is named only where the DNA matches it firmly. For some rows the clone size is stated as once, few or many, or as a class when expanded; others skip it.

j_call | v_call | clone_size | cdr3_length | d_call | cdr3_nt | cdr3_aa
TRBJ1-2 | TRBV2 | NA | 14 | TRBD1 | TGTGCCAGCAGTGCACAGACAGGGATCTATGGCTACACCTTC | CASSAQTGIYGYTF
TRBJ2-7 | TRBV27 | NA | 19 | TRBD2 | TGTGCCAGCAGTTTAAAGACTAGCGGGGGGGTCATCCGCCACAACGAGCAGTACTTC | CASSLKTSGGVIRHNEQYF
TRBJ1-1 | TRBV5-1 | NA | 14 | NA | TGCGCCAGCAGCTCCTCCGGTTCGGACACTGAAGCTTTCTTT | CASSSSGSDTEAFF
TRBJ1-2 | TRBV10-3 | NA | 13 | NA | TGTGCCATCAGTGAGGCAAGGGAGGATGGCTACACCTTC | CAISEAREDGYTF
TRBJ1-4 | TRBV5-1 | NA | 17 | NA | TGCGCCAGCAGCCCGAAGAACGGGGGTATAACTAATGAAAAACTGTTTTTT | CASSPKNGGITNEKLFF
TRBJ1-2 | TRBV9 | NA | 16 | NA | TGTGCCAGCAGCGCCGACGACAGGCCGAGGAGATATGGCTACACCTTC | CASSADDRPRRYGYTF
TRBJ1-1 | TRBV19 | NA | 15 | TRBD1 | TGTGCCAGTAGTATAAGGGACAGGGAGGGCACTGAAGCTTTCTTT | CASSIRDREGTEAFF
TRBJ1-5 | TRBV12-3/TRBV12-4 | NA | 13 | NA | TGTGCCAGCAGTTATGGGGAGGGTCAGCCCCAGCATTTT | CASSYGEGQPQHF
TRBJ2-1 | TRBV9 | NA | 14 | NA | TGTGCCAGCAGCCTTCTTGGAGGGGGGGATGAGCAGTTCTTC | CASSLLGGGDEQFF
TRBJ1-5 | TRBV29-1 | NA | 15 | TRBD1 | TGCAGCGCCTCCGACACCGGGACAGGGTCTCAGCCCCAGCATTTT | CSASDTGTGSQPQHF
TRBJ2-5 | TRBV19 | NA | 16 | TRBD1 | TGTGCCAGTAGTCCGGGACAGGTCCCTCTTACCGAGACCCAGTACTTC | CASSPGQVPLTETQYF
TRBJ2-3 | TRBV5-1 | once | 15 | TRBD2 | TGCGCCAGCAGCTCTAGCGGGGCCGGCACAGATACGCAGTATTTT | CASSSSGAGTDTQYF
TRBJ2-7 | TRBV30 | NA | 12 | NA | TGTGCCTGGGCCGGGGGAACGGACGAGCAGTACTTC | CAWAGGTDEQYF
TRBJ2-7 | TRBV5-4 | few | 15 | TRBD2 | TGTGCCAGCAGCTTGGAAAGCGGGGCCTCCTACGAGCAGTACTTC | CASSLESGASYEQYF
TRBJ2-1 | TRBV7-6 | NA | 18 | TRBD1 | TGTGCCAGCAGCTTAGCGGAGAGGAGACAGGGCTCCTACAATGAGCAGTTCTTC | CASSLAERRQGSYNEQFF
TRBJ1-5 | TRBV13 | NA | 13 | TRBD1 | TGTGCCAGCAGTCCAGGGGGCACTCAGCCCCAGCATTTT | CASSPGGTQPQHF
TRBJ2-7 | TRBV11-2 | NA | 17 | TRBD1 | TGTGCCAGCAGCTCGCATGCAGGGGGGACAGGGCTGGACGAGCAGTACTTC | CASSSHAGGTGLDEQYF
TRBJ2-7 | TRBV18 | NA | 12 | NA | TGTGCCAGCTCACGAGACAGGCCCGAGCAGTACTTC | CASSRDRPEQYF
TRBJ1-4 | TRBV7-9 | NA | 15 | NA | TGTGCCAGCAGCTTAGGAGGGGGTTTTAATGAAAAACTGTTTTTT | CASSLGGGFNEKLFF
TRBJ1-3 | TRBV13 | NA | 16 | TRBD1 | TGTGCCAGCAGCGGGGACAGGGGGAGGCCTGGAAACACCATATATTTT | CASSGDRGRPGNTIYF
TRBJ2-3 | TRBV18 | NA | 17 | TRBD1 | TGTGCCAGCTCACCAATACAGGGACAGGGGGGCACAGATACGCAGTATTTT | CASSPIQGQGGTDTQYF
TRBJ1-2 | TRBV4-1 | NA | 17 | NA | TGCGCCAGCAACCGGGAGGGTGTGGCGGGGGAGGGCTATGGCTACACCTTC | CASNREGVAGEGYGYTF
TRBJ1-2 | TRBV15 | NA | 14 | NA | TGTGCCACCAGCAGAGATGCGGCGGGATATGGCTACACCTTC | CATSRDAAGYGYTF
TRBJ1-4 | TRBV6-1 | NA | 15 | TRBD1 | TGTGCCAGCAGTGAGACGACAGGGTCAAATGAAAAACTGTTTTTT | CASSETTGSNEKLFF
TRBJ2-4 | TRBV19 | NA | 13 | NA | TGTGCCAGTAGTATAACAGCCGAAAACATTCAGTACTTC | CASSITAENIQYF
TRBJ1-4 | TRBV4-1 | NA | 13 | NA | TGCGCCAGCAGCCAGGTGGGGGGGGCTAGGCTGTTTTTT | CASSQVGGARLFF
TRBJ2-1 | TRBV4-2 | NA | 14 | NA | TGTGCCAGCAGCCCGACAGACTCGGTCCTGGTGCAGTTCTTC | CASSPTDSVLVQFF
TRBJ2-5 | TRBV15 | NA | 15 | TRBD1 | TGTGCCACCAGCAGGGACTCACAGGGGGCGGGGACCCAGTACTTC | CATSRDSQGAGTQYF
TRBJ2-7 | TRBV6-1 | NA | 18 | TRBD2 | TGTGCCAGCAGTGAAGCGCTTAGGGCTAGCGGGAGCTCCTACGAGCAGTACTTC | CASSEALRASGSSYEQYF
TRBJ2-7 | TRBV9 | NA | 14 | NA | TGTGCCAGCAGCCCAGCGGAGGGAGGCTACGAGCAGTACTTC | CASSPAEGGYEQYF
TRBJ2-7 | TRBV5-1 | NA | 14 | TRBD1 | TGCGCCAGCAGCCTACAACAGGGGTTGGGCGAGCAGTACTTC | CASSLQQGLGEQYF
TRBJ2-1 | TRBV5-1 | once | 13 | NA | TGCGCCAGCAGCTCCGGGGACAAGCGGGGAATATTCTTC | CASSSGDKRGIFF
TRBJ2-2 | TRBV2 | once | 16 | TRBD2 | TGTGCCAGCAGCGGGACTAGCGGGGCCGCCACCGGGGAGCTGTTTTTT | CASSGTSGAATGELFF
TRBJ1-1 | TRBV27 | NA | 16 | NA | TGTGCCAGCAGTTTACCCCCCGGGAGGGTGAACACTGAAGCTTTCTTT | CASSLPPGRVNTEAFF
TRBJ1-1 | TRBV27 | NA | 14 | NA | TGTGCCAGCAGTGCTGCGGCGGGGAGTTTGAGGACTTTCTTT | CASSAAAGSLRTFF
TRBJ2-5 | TRBV20-1 | NA | 10 | NA | TGCAGTGCTAGACTGGAGACCCAGTACTTC | CSARLETQYF
TRBJ1-5 | TRBV10-3 | NA | 14 | NA | TGTGCCATCAGTGAGCCATCTAGCAATCAGCCCCAGCATTTT | CAISEPSSNQPQHF
TRBJ2-5 | TRBV7-6 | NA | 16 | TRBD1 | TGTGCCAGCAGCTTAGGGACAGGACTCCATCAAGAGACCCAGTACTTC | CASSLGTGLHQETQYF
TRBJ1-2 | TRBV30 | NA | 13 | NA | TGTGCCTGGAGGAGACAGGTTAACTATGGCTACACCTTC | CAWRRQVNYGYTF
TRBJ2-3 | TRBV19 | NA | 15 | TRBD2 | TGTGCCAGTAGTGTTAGCGGGGGGGCTGACGATACGCAGTATTTT | CASSVSGGADDTQYF
TRBJ1-5 | TRBV21-1 | NA | 14 | NA | TGTGCCAGCAGCAAAGAGAGGGGGCGGAAGCCCCAGCATTTT | CASSKERGRKPQHF
TRBJ2-2 | TRBV5-5 | NA | 16 | TRBD1 | TGTGCCAGCAGCTACCCGGACAGGGGCTACACCGGGGAGCTGTTTTTT | CASSYPDRGYTGELFF
TRBJ1-1 | TRBV5-1 | NA | 12 | TRBD1 | TGCGCCAGCAGGGACAGGGGGTCTGAAGCTTTCTTT | CASRDRGSEAFF